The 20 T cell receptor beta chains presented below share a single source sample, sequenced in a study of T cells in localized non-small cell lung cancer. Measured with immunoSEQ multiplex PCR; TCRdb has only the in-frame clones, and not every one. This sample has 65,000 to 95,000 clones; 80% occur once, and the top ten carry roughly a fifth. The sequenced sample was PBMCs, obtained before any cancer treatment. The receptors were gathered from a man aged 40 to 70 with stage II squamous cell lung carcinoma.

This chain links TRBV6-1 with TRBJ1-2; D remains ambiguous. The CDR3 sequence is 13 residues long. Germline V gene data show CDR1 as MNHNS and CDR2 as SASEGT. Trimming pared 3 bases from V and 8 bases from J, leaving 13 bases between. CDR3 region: CASSEGVVRGYTF. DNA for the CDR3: TGTGCCAGCAGTGAGGGAGTGGTGAGGGGCTACACCTTC.

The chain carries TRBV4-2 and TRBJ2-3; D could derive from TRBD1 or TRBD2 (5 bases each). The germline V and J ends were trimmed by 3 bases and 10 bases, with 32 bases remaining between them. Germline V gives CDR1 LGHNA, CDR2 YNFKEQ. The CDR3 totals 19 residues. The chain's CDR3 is CASSQKGPGRAVISEPQYF. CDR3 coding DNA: TGTGCCAGCAGCCAGAAGGGCCCGGGGCGCGCGGTAATCTCCGAGCCGCAGTATTTT.

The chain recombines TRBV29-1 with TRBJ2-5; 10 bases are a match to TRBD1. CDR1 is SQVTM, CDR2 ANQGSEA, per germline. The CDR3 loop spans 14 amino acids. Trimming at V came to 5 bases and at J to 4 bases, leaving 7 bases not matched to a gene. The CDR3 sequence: CSVFGTGVPETQYF. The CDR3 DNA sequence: TGCAGCGTTTTCGGGACAGGGGTCCCAGAGACCCAGTACTTC.

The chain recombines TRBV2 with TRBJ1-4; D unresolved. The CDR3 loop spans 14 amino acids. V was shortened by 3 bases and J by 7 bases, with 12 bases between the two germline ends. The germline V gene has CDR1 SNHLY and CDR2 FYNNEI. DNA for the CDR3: TGTGCCAGCAGTGAGCTCCAGGTTGTTGAAAAACTGTTTTTT. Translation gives CASSELQVVEKLFF.

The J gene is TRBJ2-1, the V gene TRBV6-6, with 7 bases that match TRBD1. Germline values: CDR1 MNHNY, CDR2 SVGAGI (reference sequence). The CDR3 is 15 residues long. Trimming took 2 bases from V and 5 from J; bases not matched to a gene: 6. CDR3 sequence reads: CASSYLWDSDNEQFF. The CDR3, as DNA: TGTGCCAGCAGTTACCTCTGGGACAGCGACAATGAGCAGTTCTTC.

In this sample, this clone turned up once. The CDR3: CASSLKGTGELFF. Written as DNA, the CDR3 is TGTGCCAGCAGCTTGAAAGGGACCGGGGAGCTGTTTTTT. The chain recombines TRBV5-6 with TRBJ2-2, with no clear D. The germline V and J ends were trimmed by 1 base and 5 bases, with 6 bases remaining between them. Looked up from germline, CDR1 is SGHDT and CDR2 is YYEEEE. There are 13 residues in the CDR3. The whole variable domain, remainder taken from reference TRBV5-6 and TRBJ2-2, is DAGVTQSPTHLIKTRGQQVTLRCSPKSGHDTVSWYQQALGQGPQFIFQYYEEEERQRGNFPDRFSGHQFPNYSSELNVNALLLGDSALYLCASSLKGTGELFFGEGSRLTVL.

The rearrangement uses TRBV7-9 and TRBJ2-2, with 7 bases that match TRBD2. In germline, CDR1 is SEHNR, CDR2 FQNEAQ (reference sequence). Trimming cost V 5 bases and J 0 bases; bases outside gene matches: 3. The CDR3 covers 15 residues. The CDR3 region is CASSQLASNTGELFF. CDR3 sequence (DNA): TGTGCCAGCAGCCAACTAGCGTCGAACACCGGGGAGCTGTTTTTT.

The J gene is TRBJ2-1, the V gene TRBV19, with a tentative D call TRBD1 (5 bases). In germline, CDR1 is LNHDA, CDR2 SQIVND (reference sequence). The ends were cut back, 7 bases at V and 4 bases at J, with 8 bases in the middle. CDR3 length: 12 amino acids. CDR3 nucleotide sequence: TGTGCCAGTACAGACAGATACAATGAGCAGTTCTTC. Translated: CASTDRYNEQFF.

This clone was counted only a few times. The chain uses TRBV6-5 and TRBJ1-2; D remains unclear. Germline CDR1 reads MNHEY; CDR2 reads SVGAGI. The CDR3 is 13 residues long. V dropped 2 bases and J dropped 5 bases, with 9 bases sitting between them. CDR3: CASSYDGNYGYTF. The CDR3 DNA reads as TGTGCCAGCAGTTACGACGGGAATTATGGCTACACCTTC.

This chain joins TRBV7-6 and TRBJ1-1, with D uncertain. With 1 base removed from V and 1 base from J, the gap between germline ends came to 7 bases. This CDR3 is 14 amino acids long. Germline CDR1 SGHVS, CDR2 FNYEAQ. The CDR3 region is CASSLGPANTEAFF. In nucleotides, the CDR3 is TGTGCCAGCAGCTTAGGCCCAGCGAACACTGAAGCTTTCTTT.

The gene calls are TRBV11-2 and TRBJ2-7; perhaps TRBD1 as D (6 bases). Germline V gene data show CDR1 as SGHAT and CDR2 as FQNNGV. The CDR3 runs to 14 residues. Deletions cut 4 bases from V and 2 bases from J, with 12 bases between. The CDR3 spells CASSYRVGTYEQYF. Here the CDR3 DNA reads TGTGCCAGCAGCTACAGGGTCGGAACCTACGAGCAGTACTTC.

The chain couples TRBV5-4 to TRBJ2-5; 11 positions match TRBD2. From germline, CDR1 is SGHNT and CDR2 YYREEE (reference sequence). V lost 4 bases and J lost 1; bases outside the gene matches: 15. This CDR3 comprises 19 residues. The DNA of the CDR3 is TGTGCCAGCAGCCCAAGGACTAGCGGGCCCCGACCGGGCCAAGAGACCCAGTACTTC. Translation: CASSPRTSGPRPGQETQYF.

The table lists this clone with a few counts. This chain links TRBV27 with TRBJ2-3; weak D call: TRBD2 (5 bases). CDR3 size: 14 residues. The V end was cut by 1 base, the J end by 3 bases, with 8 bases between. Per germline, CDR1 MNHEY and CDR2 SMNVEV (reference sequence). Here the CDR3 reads CASSLFRGTDTQYF. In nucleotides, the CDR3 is TGTGCCAGCAGTTTATTCCGGGGAACAGATACGCAGTATTTT.

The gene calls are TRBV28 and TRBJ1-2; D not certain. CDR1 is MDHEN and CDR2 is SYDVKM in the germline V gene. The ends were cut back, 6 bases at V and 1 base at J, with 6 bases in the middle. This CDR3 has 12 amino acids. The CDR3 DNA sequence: TGTGCCAGCAGAGAGGTTAACTATGGCTACACCTTC. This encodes CASREVNYGYTF.

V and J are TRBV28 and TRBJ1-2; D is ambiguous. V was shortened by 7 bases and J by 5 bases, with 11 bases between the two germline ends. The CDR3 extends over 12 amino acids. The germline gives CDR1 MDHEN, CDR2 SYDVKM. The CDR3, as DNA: TGTGCCAGCATTAACAATAGATATGGCTACACCTTC. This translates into CASINNRYGYTF.

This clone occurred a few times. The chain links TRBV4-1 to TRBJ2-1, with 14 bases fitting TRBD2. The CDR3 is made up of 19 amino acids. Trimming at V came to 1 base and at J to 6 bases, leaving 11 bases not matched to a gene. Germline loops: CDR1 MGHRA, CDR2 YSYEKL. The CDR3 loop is CASSQGRLAGGRGANEQFF. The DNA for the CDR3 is TGCGCCAGCAGCCAAGGGCGACTAGCGGGAGGGAGGGGGGCCAATGAGCAGTTCTTC.

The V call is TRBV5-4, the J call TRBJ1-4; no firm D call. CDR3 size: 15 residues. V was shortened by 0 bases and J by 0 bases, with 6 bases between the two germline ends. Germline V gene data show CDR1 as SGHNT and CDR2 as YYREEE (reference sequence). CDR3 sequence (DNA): TGTGCCAGCAGCTTGGCCGGTCCAACTAATGAAAAACTGTTTTTT. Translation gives CASSLAGPTNEKLFF.

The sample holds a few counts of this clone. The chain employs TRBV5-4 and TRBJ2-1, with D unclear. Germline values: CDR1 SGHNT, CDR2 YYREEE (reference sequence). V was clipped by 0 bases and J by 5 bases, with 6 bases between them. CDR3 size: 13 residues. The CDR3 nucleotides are TGTGCCAGCAGCTTGGTGTTAAACAATGAGCAGTTCTTC. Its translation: CASSLVLNNEQFF.

The CDR3 loop reads CASNVRGRVDTQYF. The CDR3 nucleotides read TGTGCCAGCAACGTGCGGGGGCGGGTAGATACGCAGTATTTT. The chain employs TRBV6-6 and TRBJ2-3; D is possibly TRBD2 (7 bases). The V end lost 7 bases, the J end lost 5 bases, and 16 bases lay between the germline ends. The CDR3 contains 14 residues. The germline CDR1 and CDR2 sequences are MNHNY and SVGAGI (reference sequence).

The CDR3 loop reads CASSLNSRSYEQYF. The CDR3 DNA reads as TGCGCCAGCAGCTTAAACTCCCGCTCCTACGAGCAGTACTTC. This rearrangement joins TRBV5-1 to TRBJ2-7; D gene uncertain. CDR3 length: 14 amino acids. Germline assignment: CDR1 SGHRS and CDR2 YFSETQ. The germline V and J ends were trimmed by 2 bases and 0 bases, with 9 bases remaining between them.